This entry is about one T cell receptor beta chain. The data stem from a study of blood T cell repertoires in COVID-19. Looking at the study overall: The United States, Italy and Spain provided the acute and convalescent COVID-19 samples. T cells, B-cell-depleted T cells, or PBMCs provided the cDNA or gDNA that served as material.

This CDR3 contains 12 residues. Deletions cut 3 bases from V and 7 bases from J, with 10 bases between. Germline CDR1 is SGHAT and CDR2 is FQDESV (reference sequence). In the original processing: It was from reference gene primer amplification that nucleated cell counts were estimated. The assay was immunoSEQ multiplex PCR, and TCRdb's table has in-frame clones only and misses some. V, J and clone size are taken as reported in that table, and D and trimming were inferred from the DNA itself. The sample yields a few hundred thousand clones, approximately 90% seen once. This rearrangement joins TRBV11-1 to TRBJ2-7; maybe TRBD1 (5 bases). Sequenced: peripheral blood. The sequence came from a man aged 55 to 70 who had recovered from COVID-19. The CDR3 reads CASSFQGLEQYF. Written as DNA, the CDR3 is TGTGCCAGCAGCTTCCAGGGCCTAGAGCAGTACTTC.